The 12 T cell receptor beta chains below come from one sample, sequenced in a study of T cell responses to AZD1222 COVID-19 vaccine. Sequenced by immunoSEQ multiplex PCR; TCRdb stores in-frame clones only, minus some. Altogether roughly 67,000 clones are present, roughly 90% being singletons, with the ten largest covering roughly 7.4%. The specimen was peripheral blood, collected on day 0 of AZD1222 vaccination. Every receptor here comes from an adult in good health.

The CDR3 spells CASSLANTGELFF. Here the CDR3 DNA reads TGTGCCAGCAGTTTAGCGAACACCGGGGAGCTGTTTTTT. J is TRBJ2-2 and V is TRBV28, with D uncertain. Germline-derived CDR1 and CDR2 are MDHEN and SYDVKM. The CDR3 is 13 residues long. Trimming took 2 bases from V and 0 from J, leaving 1 base between them.

The chain joins TRBV27 to TRBJ1-4, with 7 bases fitting TRBD1. The CDR3 spans 16 residues. CDR1 MNHEY and CDR2 SMNVEV come from the germline V gene (reference sequence). Germline trimming cut 4 bases from V and 14 bases from J; bases unmatched to any gene: 19. The CDR3, as DNA: TGTGCCAGCAGTTCGCGAACAGGGGCGAGGGGTAATACGCTGTTTTTT. As protein: CASSSRTGARGNTLFF.

CDR3 bases: TGTGCCAGCAGCCGCGGACTAGCGGGAGTAAAAGGAGCGGAGACCCAGTACTTC. It translates to CASSRGLAGVKGAETQYF. The chain links TRBV28 to TRBJ2-5, with 13 bases matching TRBD2. Germline loops: CDR1 MDHEN, CDR2 SYDVKM. The CDR3 runs 18 residues. The V gene end was trimmed by 6 bases and the J gene end by 5 bases; junction bases not matched to a gene: 15.

This clone came up once. The CDR3 nucleotides are TGTGCCAGCAGTTACTCTCCGGACAGGGTTGGCTACACCTTC. It is translated as CASSYSPDRVGYTF. The chain employs TRBV6-2 or TRBV6-3 and TRBJ1-2; 8 bases fit TRBD1. CDR3 length: 14 residues. From germline, CDR1 is MNHEY and CDR2 SVGEGT. The V and J ends lost 0 bases and 7 bases, in that order; junction bases with no gene match: 4.

This chain links TRBV6-5 with TRBJ2-5, with 7 bases aligning to TRBD1. In germline, CDR1 is MNHEY, CDR2 SVGAGI. The CDR3 is made up of 15 amino acids. J gave up 5 bases and V 7 bases, and 13 bases lay outside the gene matches. CDR3 nucleotides: TGTGCCAGCACCCCCGGGACAGCGCGTGGGGAGACCCAGTACTTC. The encoded protein is CASTPGTARGETQYF.

The rearrangement links TRBV4-1 to TRBJ1-1; 7 positions agree with TRBD1. This CDR3 region has 16 residues. V lost 5 bases and J lost 0; bases outside the gene matches: 9. The germline CDR1 and CDR2 sequences are MGHRA and YSYEKL. The CDR3 here is CASSTTGQLMNTEAFF. CDR3 nucleotide sequence: TGCGCCAGCAGCACAACGGGACAGCTCATGAACACTGAAGCTTTCTTT.

V usage is TRBV6-5 and J usage is TRBJ1-3; D remains ambiguous. The CDR3 runs 15 residues. Trimming shortened V by 6 bases and J by 4 bases, and 16 bases separated the two germline ends. From germline, CDR1 is MNHEY and CDR2 SVGAGI. The CDR3, as DNA: TGTGCCAGCAGCTCCTTGGGCACACAAGGAAACACCATATATTTT. Translating it yields CASSSLGTQGNTIYF.

Only one count was recorded for this clone. This chain connects TRBV2 to TRBJ1-5; D not resolved. The V and J ends lost 7 bases and 3 bases respectively, with 13 bases between them. CDR3 length: 14 amino acids. Germline CDR1 is SNHLY and CDR2 is FYNNEI. The CDR3 nucleotides are TGTGCCAGCAAGATGGGGAGAGACAATCAGCCCCAGCATTTT. As protein: CASKMGRDNQPQHF. The whole variable domain, filled in from reference TRBV2 and TRBJ1-5, reads EPEVTQTPSHQVTQMGQEVILRCVPISNHLYFYWYRQILGQKVEFLVSFYNNEISEKSEIFDDQFSVERPDGSNFTLKIRSTKLEDSAMYFCASKMGRDNQPQHFGDGTRLSIL.

This clone has a handful of counts. The chain links TRBV10-2 to TRBJ1-2; TRBD1 is a possible D gene (6 bases). There are 15 residues in the CDR3. Germline lookup yields CDR1 WSHSY and CDR2 SAAADI. With 7 bases removed from V and 7 bases from J, the gap between germline ends came to 22 bases. The CDR3 sequence: CASKTQGQQGLGYTF. DNA for the CDR3: TGCGCCAGCAAGACCCAGGGACAACAAGGCCTTGGCTACACCTTC.

The rearrangement links TRBV6-5 to TRBJ1-4, with D hard to call. V dropped 5 bases and J dropped 6 bases, with 7 bases sitting between them. The CDR3 loop spans 12 amino acids. In germline, CDR1 is MNHEY, CDR2 SVGAGI. The CDR3 here is CASSHSDEKLFF. CDR3 sequence (DNA): TGTGCCAGCAGTCACAGCGATGAAAAACTGTTTTTT.

This clone is categorized as medium-sized (0.01 to 0.1%). The chain has TRBV5-4 and TRBJ2-2, with D tentatively TRBD1 or TRBD2 (5 bases each). The CDR3 runs 15 residues. V was trimmed by 5 bases and J by 1 base, leaving 12 bases between them. CDR1 SGHNT and CDR2 YYREEE come from the germline V gene (reference sequence). CDR3 amino acids: CASRLGTMNTGELFF. DNA for the CDR3: TGTGCCAGCAGACTAGGGACCATGAACACCGGGGAGCTGTTTTTT. The complete variable domain, with remaining parts taken from reference TRBV5-4 and TRBJ2-2, reads ETGVTQSPTHLIKTRGQQVTLRCSSQSGHNTVSWYQQALGQGPQFIFQYYREEENGRGNFPPRFSGLQFPNYSSELNVNALELDDSALYLCASRLGTMNTGELFFGEGSRLTVL.

This clone was seen a single time. CDR3 sequence reads: CASSTGPNTNYGYTF. The CDR3 DNA follows: TGTGCCAGCTCAACGGGACCGAACACTAACTATGGCTACACCTTC. The gene calls are TRBV18 and TRBJ1-2; D possibly corresponds to TRBD1 (5 bases). Trimming left V 5 bases short and J 0 bases short, with 13 bases between. This CDR3 is built from 15 residues. Germline CDR1 reads KGHSH; CDR2 reads LQKENI. The full variable domain, completed using reference TRBV18 and TRBJ1-2, is NAGVMQNPRHLVRRRGQEARLRCSPMKGHSHVYWYRQLPEEGLKFMVYLQKENIIDESGMPKERFSAEFPKEGPSILRIQQVVRGDSAAYFCASSTGPNTNYGYTFGSGTRLTVV.